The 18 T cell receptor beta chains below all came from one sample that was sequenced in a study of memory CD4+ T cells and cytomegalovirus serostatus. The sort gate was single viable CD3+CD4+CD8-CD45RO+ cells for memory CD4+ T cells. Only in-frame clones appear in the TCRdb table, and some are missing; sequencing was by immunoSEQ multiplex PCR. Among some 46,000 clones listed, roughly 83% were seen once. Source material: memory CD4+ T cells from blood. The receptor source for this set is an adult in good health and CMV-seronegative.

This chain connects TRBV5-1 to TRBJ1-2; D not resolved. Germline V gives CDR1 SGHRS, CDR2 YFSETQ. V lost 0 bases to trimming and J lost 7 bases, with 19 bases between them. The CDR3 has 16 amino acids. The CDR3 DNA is TGCGCCAGCAGCTTGGGGGCGTCGCCTAGCATGGGTGGCTACACCTTC. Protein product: CASSLGASPSMGGYTF.

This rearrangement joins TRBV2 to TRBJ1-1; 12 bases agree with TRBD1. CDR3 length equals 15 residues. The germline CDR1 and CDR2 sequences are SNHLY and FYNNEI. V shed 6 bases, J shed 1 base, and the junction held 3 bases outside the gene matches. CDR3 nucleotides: TGTGCCAGCAGGAGGGACAGGGGGCAGAACACTGAAGCTTTCTTT. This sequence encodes CASRRDRGQNTEAFF.

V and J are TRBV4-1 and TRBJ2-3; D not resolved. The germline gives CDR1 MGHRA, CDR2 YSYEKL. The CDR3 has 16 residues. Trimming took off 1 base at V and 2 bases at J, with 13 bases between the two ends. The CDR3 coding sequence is TGCGCCAGCAGCCAAGTTAACATGGGGTTCACAGATACGCAGTATTTT. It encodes CASSQVNMGFTDTQYF.

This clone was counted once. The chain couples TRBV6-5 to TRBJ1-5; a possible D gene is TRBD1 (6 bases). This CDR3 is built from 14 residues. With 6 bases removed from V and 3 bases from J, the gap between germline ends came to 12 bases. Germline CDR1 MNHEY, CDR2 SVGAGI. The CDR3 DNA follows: TGTGCCAGCAGCCCCGGGACAACCAATCAGCCCCAGCATTTT. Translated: CASSPGTTNQPQHF.

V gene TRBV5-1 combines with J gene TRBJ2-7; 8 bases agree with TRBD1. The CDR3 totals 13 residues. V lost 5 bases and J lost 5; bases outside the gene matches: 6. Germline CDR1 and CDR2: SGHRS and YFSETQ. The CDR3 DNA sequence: TGCGCCAGCAGTTCCAGGGGGCGAGACGAGCAGTACTTC. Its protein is CASSSRGRDEQYF.

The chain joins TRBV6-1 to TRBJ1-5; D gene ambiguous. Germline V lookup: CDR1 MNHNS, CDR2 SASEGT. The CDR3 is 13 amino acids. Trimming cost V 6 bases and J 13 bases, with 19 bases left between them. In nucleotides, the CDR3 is TGTGCCAGCAGCCATCCCGACACCCCGATTCAGCATTTT. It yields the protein CASSHPDTPIQHF.

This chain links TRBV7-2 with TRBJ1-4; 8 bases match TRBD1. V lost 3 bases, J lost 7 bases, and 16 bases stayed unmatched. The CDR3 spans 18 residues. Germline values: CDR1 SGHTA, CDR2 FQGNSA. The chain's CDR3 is CASSLVGSRGRGAEKLFF. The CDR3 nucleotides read TGTGCCAGCAGCTTGGTCGGCAGCAGGGGGCGCGGAGCTGAAAAACTGTTTTTT.

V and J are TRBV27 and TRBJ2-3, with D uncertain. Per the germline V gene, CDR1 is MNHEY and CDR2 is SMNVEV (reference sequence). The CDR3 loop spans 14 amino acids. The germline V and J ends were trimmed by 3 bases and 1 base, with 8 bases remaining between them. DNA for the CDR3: TGTGCCAGCAGTTTGGGTCGGGGCACAGATACGCAGTATTTT. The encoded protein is CASSLGRGTDTQYF.

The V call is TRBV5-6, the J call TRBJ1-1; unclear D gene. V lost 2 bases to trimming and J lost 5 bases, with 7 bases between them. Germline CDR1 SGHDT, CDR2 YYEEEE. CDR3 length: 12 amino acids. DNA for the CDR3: TGTGCCAGCAGCTTTTTGGGAACTGAAGCTTTCTTT. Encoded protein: CASSFLGTEAFF.

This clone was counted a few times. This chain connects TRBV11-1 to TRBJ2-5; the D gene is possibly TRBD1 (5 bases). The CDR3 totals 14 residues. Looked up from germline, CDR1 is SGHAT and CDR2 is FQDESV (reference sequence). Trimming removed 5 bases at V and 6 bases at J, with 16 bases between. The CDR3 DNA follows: TGTGCCAGCAGCCTTGTTAGGGGAACGAAGACCCAGTACTTC. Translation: CASSLVRGTKTQYF.

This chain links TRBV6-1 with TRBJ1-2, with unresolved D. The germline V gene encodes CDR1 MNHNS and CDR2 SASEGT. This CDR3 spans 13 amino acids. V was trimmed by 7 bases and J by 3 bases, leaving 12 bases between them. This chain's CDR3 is CASNAAAHYGYTF. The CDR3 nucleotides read TGTGCCAGCAACGCAGCAGCTCACTATGGCTACACCTTC.

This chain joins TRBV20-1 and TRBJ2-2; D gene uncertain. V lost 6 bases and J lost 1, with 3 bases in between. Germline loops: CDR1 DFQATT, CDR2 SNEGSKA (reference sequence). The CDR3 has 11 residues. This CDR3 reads CSAKNTGELFF. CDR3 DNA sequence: TGCAGTGCAAAGAACACCGGGGAGCTGTTTTTT.

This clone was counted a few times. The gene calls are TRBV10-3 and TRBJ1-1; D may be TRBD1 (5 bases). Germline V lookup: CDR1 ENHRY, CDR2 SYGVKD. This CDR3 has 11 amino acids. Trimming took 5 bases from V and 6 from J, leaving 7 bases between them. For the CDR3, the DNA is TGTGCCATCAGTACAGGCTCTGAAGCTTTCTTT. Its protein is CAISTGSEAFF.

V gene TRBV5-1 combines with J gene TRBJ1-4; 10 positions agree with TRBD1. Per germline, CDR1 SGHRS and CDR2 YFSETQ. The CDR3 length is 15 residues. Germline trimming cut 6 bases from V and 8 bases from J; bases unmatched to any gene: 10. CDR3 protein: CASMSEGQGHEKLFF. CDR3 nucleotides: TGCGCCAGCATGTCGGAGGGACAGGGGCACGAAAAACTGTTTTTT.

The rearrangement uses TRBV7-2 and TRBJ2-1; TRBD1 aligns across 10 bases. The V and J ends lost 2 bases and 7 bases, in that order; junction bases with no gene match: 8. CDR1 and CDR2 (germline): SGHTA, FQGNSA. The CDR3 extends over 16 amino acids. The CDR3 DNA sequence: TGTGCCAGCAGCTTAAGATCGGGACAGGGGACAAATGAGCAGTTCTTC. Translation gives CASSLRSGQGTNEQFF.

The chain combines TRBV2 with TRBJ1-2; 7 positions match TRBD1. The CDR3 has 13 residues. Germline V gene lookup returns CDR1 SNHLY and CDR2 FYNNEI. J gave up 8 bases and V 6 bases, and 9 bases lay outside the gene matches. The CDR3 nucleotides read TGTGCCAGCAGCGCCGACAGGGCACCGGGCTACACCTTC. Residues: CASSADRAPGYTF. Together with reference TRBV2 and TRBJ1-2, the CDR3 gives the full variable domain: EPEVTQTPSHQVTQMGQEVILRCVPISNHLYFYWYRQILGQKVEFLVSFYNNEISEKSEIFDDQFSVERPDGSNFTLKIRSTKLEDSAMYFCASSADRAPGYTFGSGTRLTVV.

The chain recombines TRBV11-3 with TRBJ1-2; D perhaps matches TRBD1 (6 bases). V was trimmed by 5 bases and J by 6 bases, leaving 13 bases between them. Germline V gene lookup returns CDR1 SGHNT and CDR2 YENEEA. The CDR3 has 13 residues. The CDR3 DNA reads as TGTGCCAGCAGCCCCGGACAGACCCATGGCTACACCTTC. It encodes CASSPGQTHGYTF.

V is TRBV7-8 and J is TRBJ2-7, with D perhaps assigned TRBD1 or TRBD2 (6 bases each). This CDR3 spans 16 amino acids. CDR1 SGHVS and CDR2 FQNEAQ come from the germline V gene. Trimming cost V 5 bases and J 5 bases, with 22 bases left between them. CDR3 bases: TGTGCCAGCAGCACCCGCCTCGTGGGGGCGGGAAACGAGCAGTACTTC. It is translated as CASSTRLVGAGNEQYF.